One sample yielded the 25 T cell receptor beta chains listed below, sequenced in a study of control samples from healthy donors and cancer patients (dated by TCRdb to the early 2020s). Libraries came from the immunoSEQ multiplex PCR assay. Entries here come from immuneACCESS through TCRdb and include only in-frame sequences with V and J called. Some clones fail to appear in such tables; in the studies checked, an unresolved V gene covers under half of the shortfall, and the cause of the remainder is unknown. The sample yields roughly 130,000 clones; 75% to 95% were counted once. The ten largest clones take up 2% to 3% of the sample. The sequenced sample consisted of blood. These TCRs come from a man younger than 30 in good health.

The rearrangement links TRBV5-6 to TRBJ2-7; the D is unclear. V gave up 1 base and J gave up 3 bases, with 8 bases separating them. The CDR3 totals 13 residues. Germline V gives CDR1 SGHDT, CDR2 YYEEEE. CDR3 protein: CASSLSWFYEQYF. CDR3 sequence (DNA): TGTGCCAGCAGCTTGTCCTGGTTCTACGAGCAGTACTTC.

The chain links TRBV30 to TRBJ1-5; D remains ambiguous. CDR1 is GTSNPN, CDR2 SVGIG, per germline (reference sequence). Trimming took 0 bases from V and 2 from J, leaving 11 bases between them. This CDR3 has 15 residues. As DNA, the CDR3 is TGTGCCTGGAGTGTACGTTCAGGTGGCAATCAGCCCCAGCATTTT. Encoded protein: CAWSVRSGGNQPQHF.

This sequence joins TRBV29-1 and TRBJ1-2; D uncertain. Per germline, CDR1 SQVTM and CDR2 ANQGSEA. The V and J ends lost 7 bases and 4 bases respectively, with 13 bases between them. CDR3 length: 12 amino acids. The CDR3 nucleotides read TGCAGCGACCGGAGGGAGGTCTATGGCTACACCTTC. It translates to CSDRREVYGYTF.

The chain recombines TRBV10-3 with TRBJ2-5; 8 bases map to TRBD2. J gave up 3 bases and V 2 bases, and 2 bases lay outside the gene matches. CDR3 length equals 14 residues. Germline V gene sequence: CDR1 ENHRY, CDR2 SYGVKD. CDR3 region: CAISEGSGKETQYF. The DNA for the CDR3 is TGTGCCATCAGTGAGGGTAGCGGGAAAGAGACCCAGTACTTC.

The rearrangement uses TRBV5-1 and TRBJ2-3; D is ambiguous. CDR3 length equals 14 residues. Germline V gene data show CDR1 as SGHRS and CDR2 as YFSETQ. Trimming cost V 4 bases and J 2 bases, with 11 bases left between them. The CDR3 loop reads CASSPNHPTDTQYF. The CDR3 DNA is TGCGCCAGCAGCCCAAACCACCCCACAGATACGCAGTATTTT.

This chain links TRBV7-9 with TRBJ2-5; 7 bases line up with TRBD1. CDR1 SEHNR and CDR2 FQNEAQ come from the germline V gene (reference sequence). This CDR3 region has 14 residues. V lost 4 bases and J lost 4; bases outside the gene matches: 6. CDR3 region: CASSSGGGGETQYF. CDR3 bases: TGTGCCAGCAGCTCAGGGGGTGGCGGAGAGACCCAGTACTTC.

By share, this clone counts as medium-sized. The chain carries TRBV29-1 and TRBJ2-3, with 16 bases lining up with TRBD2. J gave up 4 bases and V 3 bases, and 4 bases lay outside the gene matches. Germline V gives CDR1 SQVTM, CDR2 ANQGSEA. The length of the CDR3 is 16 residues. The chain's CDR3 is CSVEGLAGGPPDTQYF. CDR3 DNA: TGCAGCGTTGAGGGACTAGCGGGGGGGCCCCCAGATACGCAGTATTTT.

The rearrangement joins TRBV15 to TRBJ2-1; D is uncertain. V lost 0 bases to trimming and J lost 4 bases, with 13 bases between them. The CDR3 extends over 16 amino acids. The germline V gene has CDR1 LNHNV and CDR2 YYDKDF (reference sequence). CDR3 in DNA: TGTGCCACCAGCAGAGAGGGGATTGGTATTTACAATGAGCAGTTCTTC. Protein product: CATSREGIGIYNEQFF.

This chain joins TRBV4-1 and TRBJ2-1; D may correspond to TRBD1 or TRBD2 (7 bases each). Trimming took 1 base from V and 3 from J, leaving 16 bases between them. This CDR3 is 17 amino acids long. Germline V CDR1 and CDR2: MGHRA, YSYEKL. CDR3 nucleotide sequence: TGCGCCAGCAGCCAAGTCGGAGGGAGGGGGCTCTACAATGAGCAGTTCTTC. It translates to CASSQVGGRGLYNEQFF.

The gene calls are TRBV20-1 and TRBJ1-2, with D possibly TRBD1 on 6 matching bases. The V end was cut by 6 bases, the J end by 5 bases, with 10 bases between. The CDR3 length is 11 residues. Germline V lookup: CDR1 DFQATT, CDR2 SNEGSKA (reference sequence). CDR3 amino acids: CSAPGQYGYTF. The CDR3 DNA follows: TGCAGTGCCCCTGGACAGTATGGCTACACCTTC.

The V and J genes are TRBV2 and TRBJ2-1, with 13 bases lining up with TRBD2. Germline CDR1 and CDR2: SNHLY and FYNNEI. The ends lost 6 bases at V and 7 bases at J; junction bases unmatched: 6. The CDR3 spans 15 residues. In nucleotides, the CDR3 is TGTGCCAGCAGGACACTAGCGGGAGGGGTAAATGAGCAGTTCTTC. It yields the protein CASRTLAGGVNEQFF.

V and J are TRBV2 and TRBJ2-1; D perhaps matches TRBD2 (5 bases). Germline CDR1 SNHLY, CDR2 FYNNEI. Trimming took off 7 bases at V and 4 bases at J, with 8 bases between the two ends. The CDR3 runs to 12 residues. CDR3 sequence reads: CASTGVYNEQFF. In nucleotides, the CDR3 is TGTGCCAGCACCGGGGTATACAATGAGCAGTTCTTC.

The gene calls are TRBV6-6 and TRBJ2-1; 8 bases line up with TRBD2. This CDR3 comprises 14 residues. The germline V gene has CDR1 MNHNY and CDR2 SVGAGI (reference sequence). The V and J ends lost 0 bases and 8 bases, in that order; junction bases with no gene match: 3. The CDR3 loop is CASSYSRREDEQFF. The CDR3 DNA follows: TGTGCCAGCAGTTACTCGCGGCGGGAGGATGAGCAGTTCTTC.

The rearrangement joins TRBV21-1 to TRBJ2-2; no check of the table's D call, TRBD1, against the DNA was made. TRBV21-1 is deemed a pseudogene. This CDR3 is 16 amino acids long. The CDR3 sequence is CASSNRDRGETGELFF. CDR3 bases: TGTGCCAGCAGCAACCGGGACAGGGGGGAAACCGGGGAGCTGTTTTTT.

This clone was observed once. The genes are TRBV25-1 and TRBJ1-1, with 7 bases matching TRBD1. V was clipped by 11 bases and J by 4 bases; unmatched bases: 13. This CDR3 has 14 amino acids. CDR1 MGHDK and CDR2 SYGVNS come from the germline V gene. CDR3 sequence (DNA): TGTGCCGCCGTCAGGGGGGACAGCCTCACTGAAGCTTTCTTT. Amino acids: CAAVRGDSLTEAFF.

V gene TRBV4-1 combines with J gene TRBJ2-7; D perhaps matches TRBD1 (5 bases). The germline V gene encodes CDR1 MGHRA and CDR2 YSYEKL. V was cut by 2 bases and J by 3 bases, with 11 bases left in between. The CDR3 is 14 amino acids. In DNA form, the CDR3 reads TGCGCCAGCAGCCAATCGGACACTTACTACGAGCAGTACGTC. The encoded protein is CASSQSDTYYEQYV.

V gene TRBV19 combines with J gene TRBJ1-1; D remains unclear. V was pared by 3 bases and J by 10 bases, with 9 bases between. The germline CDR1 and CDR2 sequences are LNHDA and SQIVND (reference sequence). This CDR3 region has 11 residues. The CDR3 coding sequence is TGTGCCAGTAGTATTTGGATTGGAGCTTTCTTT. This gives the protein CASSIWIGAFF.

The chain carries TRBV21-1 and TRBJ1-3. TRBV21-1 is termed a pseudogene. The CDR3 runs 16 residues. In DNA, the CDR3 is TGTGCCAGCAGCAAGAGTAAGATGAGCTCTGGAAACACCATATATTTT. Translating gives CASSKSKMSSGNTIYF.

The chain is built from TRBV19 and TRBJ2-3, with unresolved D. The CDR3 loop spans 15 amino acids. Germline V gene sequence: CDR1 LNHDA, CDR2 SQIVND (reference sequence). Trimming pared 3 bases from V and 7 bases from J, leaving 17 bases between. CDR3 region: CASSIPGSPTNTQYF. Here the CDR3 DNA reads TGTGCCAGTAGTATTCCGGGTTCCCCCACGAATACGCAGTATTTT.

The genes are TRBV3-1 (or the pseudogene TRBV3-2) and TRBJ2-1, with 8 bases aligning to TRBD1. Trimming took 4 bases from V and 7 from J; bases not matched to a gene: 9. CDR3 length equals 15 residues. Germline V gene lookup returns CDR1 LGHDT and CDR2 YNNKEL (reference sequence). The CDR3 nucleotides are TGTGCCAGCAGCCCAGGACAGGGTCAAAGAAATGAGCAGTTCTTC. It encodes CASSPGQGQRNEQFF.

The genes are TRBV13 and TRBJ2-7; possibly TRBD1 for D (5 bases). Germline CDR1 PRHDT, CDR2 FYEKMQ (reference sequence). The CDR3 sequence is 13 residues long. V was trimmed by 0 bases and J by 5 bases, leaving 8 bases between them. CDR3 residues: CASSLGRADEQYV. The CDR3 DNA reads TGTGCCAGCAGCTTAGGCAGGGCGGACGAGCAGTACGTC.

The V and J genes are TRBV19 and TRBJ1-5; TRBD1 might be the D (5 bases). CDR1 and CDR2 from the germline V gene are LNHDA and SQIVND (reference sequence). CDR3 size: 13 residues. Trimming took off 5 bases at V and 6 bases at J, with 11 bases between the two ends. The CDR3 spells CASSLPRAQPQHF. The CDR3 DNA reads TGTGCCAGTAGTTTACCCAGGGCTCAGCCCCAGCATTTT.

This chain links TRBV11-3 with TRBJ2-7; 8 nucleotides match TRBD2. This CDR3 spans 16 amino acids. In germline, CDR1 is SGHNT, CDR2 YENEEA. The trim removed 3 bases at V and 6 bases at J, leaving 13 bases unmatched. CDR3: CASSLASGGMSSEQYF. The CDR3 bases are TGTGCCAGCAGCTTGGCCAGCGGGGGCATGTCTAGCGAGCAGTACTTC.

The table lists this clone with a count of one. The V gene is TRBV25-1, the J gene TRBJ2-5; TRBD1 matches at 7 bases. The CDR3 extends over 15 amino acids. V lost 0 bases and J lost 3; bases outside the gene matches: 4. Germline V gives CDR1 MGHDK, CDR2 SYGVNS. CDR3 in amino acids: CASSEYQGGEETQYF. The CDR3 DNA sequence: TGTGCCAGCAGTGAATATCAAGGGGGCGAAGAGACCCAGTACTTC.

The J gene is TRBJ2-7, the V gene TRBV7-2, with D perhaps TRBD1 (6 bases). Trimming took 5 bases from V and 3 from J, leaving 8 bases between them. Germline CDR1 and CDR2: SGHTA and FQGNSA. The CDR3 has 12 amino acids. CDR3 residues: CASSLQGYEQYF. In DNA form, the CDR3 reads TGTGCCAGCAGCCTACAGGGCTACGAGCAGTACTTC.